Below are 23 T cell receptor beta chains sequenced from a single sample in a study of cytomegalovirus exposure and HLA in healthy donors. With 60 Vbeta and 13 Jbeta primers, the PCR was carried out. Clones were read by immunoSEQ multiplex PCR, and TCRdb kept only the in-frame ones, dropping some. Seen here are some 200,000 clones, 79% observed once, and the top ten hold approximately 1.5%. The sample was PBMCs. These TCRs come from a girl aged 10-17 years in good health and CMV-seropositive.

The rearrangement uses TRBV30 and TRBJ2-5, with 7 bases aligning to TRBD2. CDR1 and CDR2 from the germline V gene are GTSNPN and SVGIG (reference sequence). The V segment lost 8 bases and the J segment 4 bases; nucleotides outside the gene matches: 7. The CDR3 sequence is 12 residues long. CDR3 residues: CALASGVETQYF. The CDR3 DNA sequence: TGTGCCCTGGCGAGCGGGGTAGAGACCCAGTACTTC.

This clone was detected only once. The chain joins TRBV18 to TRBJ1-2, with TRBD1 as a possible D gene (5 bases). Trimming pared 6 bases from V and 7 bases from J, leaving 18 bases between. Germline CDR1 and CDR2: KGHSH and LQKENI. The CDR3 length is 14 residues. The CDR3 coding sequence is TGTGCCAGCTCCCTAGAACTAGGGACTCGTGGCTACACCTTC. Its translation is CASSLELGTRGYTF. Based on the CDR3 plus reference TRBV18 and TRBJ1-2, the full variable domain is NAGVMQNPRHLVRRRGQEARLRCSPMKGHSHVYWYRQLPEEGLKFMVYLQKENIIDESGMPKERFSAEFPKEGPSILRIQQVVRGDSAAYFCASSLELGTRGYTFGSGTRLTVV.

In its sample, this clone was seen once. The chain recombines TRBV2 with TRBJ2-1; 7 positions agree with TRBD1. Looked up from germline, CDR1 is SNHLY and CDR2 is FYNNEI. The CDR3 runs 11 residues. The junction had 1 base not matched to a gene; V was cut back by 10 bases and J by 4 bases. The CDR3 region is CAMDRYNEQFF. The DNA of the CDR3 is TGTGCCATGGACAGGTACAATGAGCAGTTCTTC.

The rearrangement uses TRBV5-4 and TRBJ1-2; D is unclear. Looked up from germline, CDR1 is SGHNT and CDR2 is YYREEE (reference sequence). The CDR3 length is 15 residues. Trimming removed 0 bases at V and 0 bases at J, with 9 bases between. The CDR3: CASSLDIAPNYGYTF. For the CDR3, the DNA is TGTGCCAGCAGCTTGGATATAGCTCCTAACTATGGCTACACCTTC.

The rearrangement joins TRBV6-4 to TRBJ1-6; TRBD1 matches 11 bases. The CDR3 has 15 residues. Germline values: CDR1 MRHNA, CDR2 SNTAGT. The trim removed 11 bases at V and 4 bases at J, leaving 7 bases unmatched. CDR3 coding DNA: TGTGCCTCCGCGGACAGGGGGCAGTATAATTCACCCCTCCACTTT. Protein sequence: CASADRGQYNSPLHF.

The rearrangement joins TRBV19 to TRBJ1-5; the match to TRBD1 covers 7 bases. CDR1 and CDR2 (germline): LNHDA, SQIVND (reference sequence). CDR3 length: 18 residues. V lost 6 bases to trimming and J lost 2 bases; unmatched junction nucleotides: 16. The CDR3 loop reads CASRSLAQGGIGNQPQHF. The CDR3 coding sequence is TGTGCCAGTAGGTCCCTCGCCCAGGGGGGTATTGGCAATCAGCCCCAGCATTTT.

The CDR3 coding sequence is TGTGCCAGCAGTTGGGGACAGGGGATCTACGAGCAGTACTTC. Its protein product is CASSWGQGIYEQYF. This chain joins TRBV27 and TRBJ2-7; 10 nucleotides match TRBD1. Germline CDR1 and CDR2: MNHEY and SMNVEV (reference sequence). Losses at the gene ends were 4 bases for V and 3 bases for J; bases not matched to a gene: 3. The CDR3 has 14 amino acids.

As regards this clone: The sample holds other DNA sequences that translate to the same CDR3. The genes are TRBV18 and TRBJ2-5, with a weak D call TRBD1 (6 bases). This CDR3 has 13 amino acids. The germline V gene encodes CDR1 KGHSH and CDR2 LQKENI. With 2 bases removed from V and 5 bases from J, the gap between germline ends came to 9 bases. The CDR3 region has the DNA TGTGCCAGCTCACCAACAGGGCGGGAGACCCAGTACTTC. Encoded protein: CASSPTGRETQYF.

This clone was recorded a few times. The same CDR3 can be traced to other DNA sequences in this sample. The chain is built from TRBV4-1 and TRBJ2-7, with D tentatively TRBD2 (5 bases). CDR1 is MGHRA, CDR2 YSYEKL, per germline. The CDR3 totals 14 residues. V lost 3 bases and J lost 3, with 12 bases in between. CDR3 nucleotide sequence: TGCGCCAGCAGCCAGGCCGGGATCAGCTACGAGCAGTACTTC. Amino acids: CASSQAGISYEQYF.

This clone was observed a single time. The chain links TRBV20-1 to TRBJ1-1; D unclear. Trimming took 3 bases from V and 6 from J, leaving 8 bases between them. This CDR3 is 11 amino acids long. Germline V gene lookup returns CDR1 DFQATT and CDR2 SNEGSKA (reference sequence). For the CDR3, the DNA is TGCAGTGCTAGGAAGAGGTCTGAAGCTTTCTTT. Translating gives CSARKRSEAFF.

The rearrangement joins TRBV27 to TRBJ2-3; possibly TRBD2 for D (6 bases). Germline CDR1 and CDR2: MNHEY and SMNVEV (reference sequence). V lost 3 bases and J lost 5, with 12 bases in between. The CDR3 covers 14 residues. The CDR3 reads CASSLGRLLDTQYF. The CDR3 nucleotides are TGTGCCAGCAGTTTGGGGAGGTTACTAGATACGCAGTATTTT.

This clone appeared a few times. The chain recombines TRBV5-5 with TRBJ1-5; TRBD1 matches 10 bases. The germline gives CDR1 SGHKS, CDR2 YYEKEE (reference sequence). This CDR3 has 16 residues. The trim removed 5 bases at V and 4 bases at J, leaving 9 bases unmatched. CDR3 sequence (DNA): TGTGCCAGCAGTCCCGGGACAGGGGCTTTGAATCAGCCCCAGCATTTT. Its translation: CASSPGTGALNQPQHF.

The J gene is TRBJ2-1, the V gene TRBV2; 10 bases agree with TRBD1. The germline V gene encodes CDR1 SNHLY and CDR2 FYNNEI. V lost 7 bases to trimming and J lost 6 bases; unmatched junction nucleotides: 9. CDR3 length: 15 amino acids. The CDR3 bases are TGTGCCAGCAACTTACGACAGGGGGCACGCAATGAGCAGTTCTTC. Translation gives CASNLRQGARNEQFF.

This chain joins TRBV2 and TRBJ1-4, with 7 positions matching TRBD1. The CDR3 is 15 residues long. CDR1 and CDR2 (germline): SNHLY, FYNNEI. The V gene end was trimmed by 7 bases and the J gene end by 3 bases; junction bases not matched to a gene: 8. CDR3 amino acids: CASTRQGLANEKLFF. The CDR3 DNA reads as TGTGCCAGCACTCGACAGGGCCTAGCTAATGAAAAACTGTTTTTT. The full variable domain, in which reference TRBV2 and TRBJ1-4 provide the parts outside the CDR3, is EPEVTQTPSHQVTQMGQEVILRCVPISNHLYFYWYRQILGQKVEFLVSFYNNEISEKSEIFDDQFSVERPDGSNFTLKIRSTKLEDSAMYFCASTRQGLANEKLFFGSGTQLSVL.

The rearrangement uses TRBV4-1 and TRBJ1-2; TRBD1 is a possible D gene (6 bases). This CDR3 region has 14 residues. V shed 1 base and J shed 8 bases, with 14 bases lying between them. Germline V CDR1 and CDR2: MGHRA, YSYEKL. The CDR3 loop reads CASSQVRQVGGYTF. The CDR3 coding sequence is TGCGCCAGCAGCCAAGTACGACAGGTTGGCGGCTACACCTTC.

This clone has just a few counts. The chain uses TRBV6-5 and TRBJ1-6; no clear D. Germline assignment: CDR1 MNHEY and CDR2 SVGAGI. V gave up 2 bases and J gave up 7 bases, with 9 bases separating them. The CDR3 consists of 14 residues. The CDR3 here is CASSYVGENSPLHF. CDR3 DNA sequence: TGTGCCAGCAGTTACGTGGGAGAGAATTCACCCCTCCACTTT.

V gene TRBV18 combines with J gene TRBJ2-5; 8 bases match TRBD2. The CDR3 consists of 16 residues. J was trimmed by 1 base and V by 3 bases; bases with no gene match: 7. Germline V gene lookup returns CDR1 KGHSH and CDR2 LQKENI. As DNA, the CDR3 is TGTGCCAGCTCACCCCGGACTAGCCTCCTCCAAGAGACCCAGTACTTC. Its translation is CASSPRTSLLQETQYF.

This chain joins TRBV7-2 and TRBJ2-5; a possible D gene is TRBD2 (6 bases). The CDR3 runs 16 residues. From germline, CDR1 is SGHTA and CDR2 FQGNSA. V gave up 3 bases and J gave up 3 bases, with 17 bases separating them. CDR3 bases: TGTGCCAGCAGCTTGGGGGGTCTTGCAATTAAAGAGACCCAGTACTTC. Protein sequence: CASSLGGLAIKETQYF.

This chain joins TRBV5-5 and TRBJ1-1; 7 positions agree with TRBD1. The trim removed 3 bases at V and 8 bases at J, leaving 7 bases unmatched. Germline CDR1 reads SGHKS; CDR2 reads YYEKEE (reference sequence). This CDR3 has 13 amino acids. CDR3 in amino acids: CASSWGQNTEAFF. Here the CDR3 DNA reads TGTGCCAGCAGCTGGGGACAGAATACCGAAGCTTTCTTT.

V usage is TRBV6-5 and J usage is TRBJ1-1; TRBD1 might be the D (5 bases). The CDR3 consists of 15 residues. The V gene's germline CDR1 is MNHEY and CDR2 SVGAGI. Trimming pared 7 bases from V and 0 bases from J, leaving 15 bases between. The CDR3 sequence: CASIPNPGVNTEAFF. The DNA of the CDR3 is TGTGCCAGCATCCCCAACCCGGGGGTGAACACTGAAGCTTTCTTT.

The rearrangement joins TRBV5-1 to TRBJ2-1, with 8 bases matching TRBD1. The germline V gene has CDR1 SGHRS and CDR2 YFSETQ. The CDR3 runs to 15 residues. V lost 4 bases and J lost 8; bases outside the gene matches: 11. CDR3 DNA: TGCGCCAGCAGCCTGGACAGGGCCCGAGGCGATGAGCAGTTCTTC. This codes for CASSLDRARGDEQFF.

The CDR3 DNA is TGCACCAGCAGCCAGGGTAGGACTAGCGGGAGTAATGAATACGAGCAGTACTTC. Amino acids: CTSSQGRTSGSNEYEQYF. The gene calls are TRBV1 and TRBJ2-7; no DNA check was done on the table's D call, TRBD2. TRBV1 represents a pseudogene. CDR3 length: 18 residues.

The genes are TRBV27 and TRBJ1-5; unclear D gene. Germline CDR1 MNHEY, CDR2 SMNVEV (reference sequence). Between the trimmed V and J ends, which lost 3 bases and 3 bases, there was a span of 12 bases. CDR3 length: 15 residues. The CDR3 is CASSFNWNYNQPQHF. CDR3 coding DNA: TGTGCCAGCAGTTTTAACTGGAACTACAATCAGCCCCAGCATTTT.